A selection of T cell receptor beta chains follows, all from one sample in a study of cytomegalovirus exposure and HLA in healthy donors. Method: immunoSEQ multiplex PCR; TCRdb's copy keeps in-frame clones and lacks some. Its listing shows roughly 120,000 clones. Sequencing was done on a sample of PBMCs. These receptors were collected from a man aged 18 to 29 in good health and CMV-seronegative. The CDR3 runs from the conserved cysteine through the conserved F or W. The D gene is left open where the match is weak.

d_gene: NA
j_gene: TRBJ2-7
v_gene: TRBV7-9
CDR3aa: CASSLADNGNGQYF
CDR3nt: TGTGCCAGCAGCTTAGCGGACAATGGCAATGGGCAGTACTTC

d_gene: TRBD1
j_gene: TRBJ2-7
v_gene: TRBV5-1
CDR3aa: CASSLGTGLAYEQYF
CDR3nt: TGCGCCAGCAGCTTGGGGACAGGCCTCGCCTACGAGCAGTACTTC

d_gene: NA
j_gene: TRBJ2-1
v_gene: TRBV9
CDR3aa: CASSAFRLDRFEQFF
CDR3nt: TGTGCCAGCAGCGCATTTCGACTAGACAGATTTGAGCAGTTCTTC

d_gene: NA
j_gene: TRBJ2-7
v_gene: TRBV18
CDR3aa: CASSPVSYEQYF
CDR3nt: TGTGCCAGCTCCCCGGTGTCCTACGAGCAGTACTTC

d_gene: NA
j_gene: TRBJ1-5
v_gene: TRBV2
CDR3aa: CASSRDIGNQPQHF
CDR3nt: TGTGCCAGCAGTCGGGACATTGGCAATCAGCCCCAGCATTTT

d_gene: TRBD2
j_gene: TRBJ2-1
v_gene: TRBV27
CDR3aa: CASSNRFSGANYNEQFF
CDR3nt: TGTGCCAGCAGCAACCGCTTTAGCGGGGCGAACTACAATGAGCAGTTCTTC

d_gene: TRBD1
j_gene: TRBJ2-7
v_gene: TRBV28
CDR3aa: CASSFRDRVRSYEQYF
CDR3nt: TGTGCCAGCAGTTTCCGGGACAGGGTACGATCCTACGAGCAGTACTTC

d_gene: NA
j_gene: TRBJ1-1
v_gene: TRBV28
CDR3aa: CASSLYAQGWAFF
CDR3nt: TGTGCCAGCAGTTTGTACGCCCAGGGGTGGGCTTTCTTT

d_gene: NA
j_gene: TRBJ1-1
v_gene: TRBV6-5
CDR3aa: CASSVYEDGTEAFF
CDR3nt: TGTGCCAGCAGTGTCTACGAGGATGGTACTGAAGCTTTCTTT

d_gene: TRBD2
j_gene: TRBJ2-7
v_gene: TRBV5-1
CDR3aa: CASRLTSGPTYEQYF
CDR3nt: TGCGCCAGCAGGCTAACTAGCGGACCGACCTACGAGCAGTACTTC

d_gene: NA
j_gene: TRBJ1-3
v_gene: TRBV2
CDR3aa: CASTQGNTIYF
CDR3nt: TGTGCCAGCACTCAGGGAAACACCATATATTTT

d_gene: NA
j_gene: TRBJ2-3
v_gene: TRBV19
CDR3aa: CASSTTGSSTDTQYF
CDR3nt: TGTGCCAGTAGTACGACAGGCTCTAGCACAGATACGCAGTATTTT

d_gene: NA
j_gene: TRBJ2-7
v_gene: TRBV29-1
CDR3aa: CSAVGGYEQYF
CDR3nt: TGCAGCGCGGTAGGGGGCTACGAGCAGTACTTC

d_gene: NA
j_gene: TRBJ2-7
v_gene: TRBV29-1
CDR3aa: CSVGGGQYYEQYF
CDR3nt: TGCAGCGTTGGCGGCGGACAGTACTACGAGCAGTACTTC

d_gene: NA
j_gene: TRBJ2-6
v_gene: TRBV29-1
CDR3aa: CSVEGPGANVLTF
CDR3nt: TGCAGCGTTGAGGGGCCTGGGGCCAACGTCCTGACTTTC

d_gene: NA
j_gene: TRBJ1-1
v_gene: TRBV6-1
CDR3aa: CASSKRDTEAFF
CDR3nt: TGTGCCAGCAGTAAGCGGGACACTGAAGCTTTCTTT

d_gene: TRBD2
j_gene: TRBJ2-7
v_gene: TRBV19
CDR3aa: CASSALAGLAYEQYF
CDR3nt: TGTGCCAGTAGTGCTCTAGCGGGCCTCGCCTACGAGCAGTACTTC

d_gene: TRBD1
j_gene: TRBJ1-2
v_gene: TRBV11-2
CDR3aa: CASSPITGVRGYTF
CDR3nt: TGTGCCAGCAGCCCTATAACAGGGGTTAGGGGCTACACCTTC